The present entry profiles one T cell receptor (beta chain) with its context. Assay used: immunoSEQ multiplex PCR; TCRdb lists only in-frame clones, some missing. This table has over 800,000 clones, 80% to 95% appearing once. These data come from a study of shared clonotypes between healthy human individuals. In the study overall: Samples came from a couple of female and a few male donors aged 18 to 49.

Naive CD8 cells lacked CD45RO, underwent positive selection for CCR7 and left out terminally differentiated effector memory CD45RA+ cells. Those who donated were healthy HIV-negative adults, with no recent acute infections or vaccinations reported. The CDR3 spans 14 residues. Trimming pared 2 bases from V and 4 bases from J, leaving 11 bases between. Germline loops: CDR1 SGHTA, CDR2 FQGNSA. This chain links TRBV7-2 with TRBJ2-5, with D possibly being TRBD2 (5 bases). Sequencing input: naive CD8+ T cells sorted from blood. This sequence originates from a man aged 25 to 40 in good health. CDR3 bases: TGTGCCAGCAGCTTATCAGCGGCCATAGAGACCCAGTACTTC. Protein: CASSLSAAIETQYF. The complete variable domain, with remaining parts taken from reference TRBV7-2 and TRBJ2-5, reads GAGVSQSPSNKVTEKGKDVELRCDPISGHTALYWYRQSLGQGLEFLIYFQGNSAPDKSGLPSDRFSAERTGGSVSTLTIQRTQQEDSAVYLCASSLSAAIETQYFGPGTRLLVL.